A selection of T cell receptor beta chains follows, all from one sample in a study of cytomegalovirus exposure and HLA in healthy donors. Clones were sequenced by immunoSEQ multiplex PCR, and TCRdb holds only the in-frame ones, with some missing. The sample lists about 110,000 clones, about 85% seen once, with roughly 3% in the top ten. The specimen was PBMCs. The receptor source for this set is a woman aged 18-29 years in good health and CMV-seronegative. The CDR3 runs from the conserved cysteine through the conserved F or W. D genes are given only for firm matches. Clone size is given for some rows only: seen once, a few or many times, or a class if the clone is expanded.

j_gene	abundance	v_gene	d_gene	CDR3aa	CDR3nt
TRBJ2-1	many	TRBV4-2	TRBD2	CASSQVNGGGISEQFF	TGTGCCAGCAGCCAAGTTAACGGCGGGGGTATAAGTGAGCAGTTCTTC
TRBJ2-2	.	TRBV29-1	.	CSVVANTGELFF	TGCAGCGTTGTAGCGAACACCGGGGAGCTGTTTTTT
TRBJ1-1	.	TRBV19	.	CASSLRQNTEAFF	TGTGCCAGTAGTCTCCGACAGAACACTGAAGCTTTCTTT
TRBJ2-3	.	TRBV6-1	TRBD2	CASSEGVGRRGDQSDTQYF	TGTGCCAGCAGTGAAGGAGTAGGAAGGCGGGGGGACCAGTCAGATACGCAGTATTTT
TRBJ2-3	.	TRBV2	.	CASSEYGSAQYF	TGTGCCAGCAGTGAGTACGGGTCTGCGCAGTATTTT
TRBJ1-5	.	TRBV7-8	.	CASSSGSRRAEGQPQHF	TGTGCCAGCAGCTCCGGATCGCGCCGGGCTGAGGGCCAGCCCCAGCATTTT
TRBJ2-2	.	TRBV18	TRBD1	CASSPKTGGTTSTGELFF	TGTGCCAGCTCACCAAAAACAGGGGGGACCACATCCACCGGGGAGCTGTTTTTT
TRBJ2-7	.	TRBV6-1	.	CASSEQQGGPYEQYF	TGTGCCAGCAGTGAACAGCAGGGTGGCCCCTACGAGCAGTACTTC
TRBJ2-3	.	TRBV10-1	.	CASSGRDTQYF	TGCGCCAGCAGTGGGAGAGATACGCAGTATTTT
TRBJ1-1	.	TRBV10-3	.	CAIRLTATNTEAFF	TGTGCCATCAGACTCACCGCCACGAACACTGAAGCTTTCTTT
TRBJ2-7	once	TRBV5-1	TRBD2	CASSPGTSLRSSYEQYF	TGCGCCAGCAGCCCCGGGACTAGCCTAAGAAGCTCCTACGAGCAGTACTTC
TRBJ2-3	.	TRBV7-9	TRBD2	CASSRAVGGNTDTQYF	TGTGCCAGCAGCCGAGCGGTGGGGGGGAACACAGATACGCAGTATTTT
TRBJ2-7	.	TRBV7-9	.	CASSLYYEQYF	TGTGCCAGCAGCCTTTATTACGAGCAGTACTTC